This T cell receptor beta chain was sequenced for a study of T cell repertoires in cytomegalovirus infection. Study-level information: A matching HLA type, together with CMV infection, was signaled by public TCR beta signatures. Regarding the study as a whole: In two of eight donors, the top clonotype was HLA-C-restricted CMV-specific.

Germline V gene sequence: CDR1 KGHDR, CDR2 SFDVKD. The V gene end was trimmed by 3 bases and the J gene end by 7 bases; junction bases not matched to a gene: 10. The CDR3 consists of 16 residues. This clonotype was seen more than once but under ten times. No antigen is known for it. TCRdb reprocessed the reads with MiXCR, giving one entry per CDR3 protein. Here the sample spans a few hundred thousand distinct CDR3 sequences, roughly 15% being singletons. The chain employs TRBV24-1 and TRBJ2-1; TRBD2 aligns across 8 bases. The sequencing sample was made of PBMCs. The clonotype was recovered from a human donor in good health (CMV status not recorded). Some clones in this sample may be carry-over from other donors' samples. The CDR3 spells CATSDPSQRGRNEQFF. CDR3 nucleotide sequence: TGTGCCACCAGTGATCCCAGCCAGCGGGGGAGGAATGAGCAGTTCTTC.